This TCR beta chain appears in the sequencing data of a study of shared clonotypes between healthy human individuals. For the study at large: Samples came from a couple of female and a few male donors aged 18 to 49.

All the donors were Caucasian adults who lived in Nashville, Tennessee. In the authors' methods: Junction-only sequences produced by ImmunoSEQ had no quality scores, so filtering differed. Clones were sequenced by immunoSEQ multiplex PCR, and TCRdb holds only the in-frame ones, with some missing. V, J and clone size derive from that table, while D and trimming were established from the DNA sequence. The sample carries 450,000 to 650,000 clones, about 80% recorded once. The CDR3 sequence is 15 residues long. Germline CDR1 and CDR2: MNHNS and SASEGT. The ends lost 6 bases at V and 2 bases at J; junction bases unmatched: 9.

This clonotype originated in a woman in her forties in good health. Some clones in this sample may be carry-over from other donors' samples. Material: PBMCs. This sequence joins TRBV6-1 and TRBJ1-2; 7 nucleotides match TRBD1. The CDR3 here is CASSLDRRGNYGYTF. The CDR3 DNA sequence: TGTGCCAGCAGCTTGGACAGGAGGGGCAACTATGGCTACACCTTC.